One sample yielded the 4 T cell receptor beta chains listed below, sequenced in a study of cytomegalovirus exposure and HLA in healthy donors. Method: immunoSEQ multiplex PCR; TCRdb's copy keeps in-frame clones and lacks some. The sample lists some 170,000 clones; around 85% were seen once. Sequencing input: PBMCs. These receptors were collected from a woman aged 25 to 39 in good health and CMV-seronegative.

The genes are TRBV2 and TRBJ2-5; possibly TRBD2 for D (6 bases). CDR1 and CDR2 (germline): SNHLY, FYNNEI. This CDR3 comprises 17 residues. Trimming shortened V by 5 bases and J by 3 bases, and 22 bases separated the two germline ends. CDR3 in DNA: TGTGCCAGCAGTTCCCCTAAAGGCAGCGGGTATAAAGAGACCCAGTACTTC. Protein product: CASSSPKGSGYKETQYF.

In nucleotides, the CDR3 is TGTGCCAGCAGCTACCGGGACAGGGGCCCTGATGAGCAGTACTTC. Translating gives CASSYRDRGPDEQYF. V usage is TRBV5-4 and J usage is TRBJ2-7, with TRBD1 identical over 10 bases. The CDR3 loop spans 15 amino acids. CDR1 and CDR2 (germline): SGHNT, YYREEE (reference sequence). The J segment lost 7 bases and the V segment lost 3 bases, leaving 10 bases of the junction unmatched.

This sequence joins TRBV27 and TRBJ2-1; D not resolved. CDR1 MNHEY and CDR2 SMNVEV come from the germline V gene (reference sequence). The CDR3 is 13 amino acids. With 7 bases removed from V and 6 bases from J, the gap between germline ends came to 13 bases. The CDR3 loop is CASKRPSGNEQFF. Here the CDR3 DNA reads TGTGCCAGCAAAAGACCCTCTGGCAATGAGCAGTTCTTC.

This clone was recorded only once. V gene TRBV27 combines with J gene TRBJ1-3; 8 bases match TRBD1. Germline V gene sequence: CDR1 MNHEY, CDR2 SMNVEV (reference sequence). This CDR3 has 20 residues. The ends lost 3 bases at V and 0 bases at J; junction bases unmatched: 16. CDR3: CASSFRSPGTGSHSGNTIYF. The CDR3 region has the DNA TGTGCCAGCAGTTTCCGTAGTCCCGGGACAGGATCCCACTCTGGAAACACCATATATTTT.